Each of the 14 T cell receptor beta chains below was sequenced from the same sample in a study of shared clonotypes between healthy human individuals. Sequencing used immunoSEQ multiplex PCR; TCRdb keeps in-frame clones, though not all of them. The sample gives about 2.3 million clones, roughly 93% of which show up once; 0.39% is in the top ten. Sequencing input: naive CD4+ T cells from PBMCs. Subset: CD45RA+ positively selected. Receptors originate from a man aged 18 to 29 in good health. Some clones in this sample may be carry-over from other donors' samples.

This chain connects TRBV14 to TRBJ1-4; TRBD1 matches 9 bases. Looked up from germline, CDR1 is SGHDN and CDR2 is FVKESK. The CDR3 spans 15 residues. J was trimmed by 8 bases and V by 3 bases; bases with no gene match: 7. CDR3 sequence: CASSQNRGLREKLFF. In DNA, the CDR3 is TGTGCCAGCAGCCAGAACAGGGGGCTTCGAGAAAAACTGTTTTTT.

As DNA, the CDR3 is TGCGCCAGCAGCCAACCTCCGGGACAGCCCCTAGCCAAAAACATTCAGTACTTC. It codes for CASSQPPGQPLAKNIQYF. The chain is built from TRBV4-1 and TRBJ2-4, with 7 positions matching TRBD1. Germline loops: CDR1 MGHRA, CDR2 YSYEKL. V gave up 2 bases and J gave up 0 bases; unmatched junction bases: 10. This CDR3 region has 18 residues.

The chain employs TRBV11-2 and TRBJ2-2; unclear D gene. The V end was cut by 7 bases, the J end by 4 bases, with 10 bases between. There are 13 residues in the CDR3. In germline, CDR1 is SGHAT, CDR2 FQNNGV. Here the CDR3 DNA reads TGTGCCAGCATGATGACTGCCACCGGGGAGCTGTTTTTT. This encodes CASMMTATGELFF.

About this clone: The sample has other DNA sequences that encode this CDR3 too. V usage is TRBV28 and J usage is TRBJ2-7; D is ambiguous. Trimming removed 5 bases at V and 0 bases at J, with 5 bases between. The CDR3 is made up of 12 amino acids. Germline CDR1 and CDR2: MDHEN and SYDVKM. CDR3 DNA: TGTGCCAGCAGTAGTTTCTCCTACGAGCAGTACTTC. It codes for CASSSFSYEQYF.

CDR3 nucleotide sequence: TGCGCCAGCAGGGTGACTAGCGGGAACATCCACCTATACAATGAGCAGTTCTTC. Protein product: CASRVTSGNIHLYNEQFF. The chain recombines TRBV5-1 with TRBJ2-1; 11 bases map to TRBD2. V trimming: 5 bases; J trimming: 4 bases; junction bases outside the gene matches: 14. The germline CDR1 and CDR2 sequences are SGHRS and YFSETQ. CDR3 size: 18 residues.

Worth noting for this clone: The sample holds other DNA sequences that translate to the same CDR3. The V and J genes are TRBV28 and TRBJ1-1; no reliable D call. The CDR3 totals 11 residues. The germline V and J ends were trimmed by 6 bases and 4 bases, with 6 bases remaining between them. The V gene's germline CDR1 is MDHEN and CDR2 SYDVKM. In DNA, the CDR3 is TGTGCCAGCAGCCTAGGCACTGAAGCTTTCTTT. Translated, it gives CASSLGTEAFF.

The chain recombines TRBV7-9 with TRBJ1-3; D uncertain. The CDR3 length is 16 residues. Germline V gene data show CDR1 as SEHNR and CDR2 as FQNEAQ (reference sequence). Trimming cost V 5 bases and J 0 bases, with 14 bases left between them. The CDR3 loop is CASSPPGGSSGNTIYF. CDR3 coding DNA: TGTGCCAGCAGCCCGCCGGGAGGGAGCTCTGGAAACACCATATATTTT.

CDR3 amino acids: CASSESGQRERETQYF. CDR3 nucleotides: TGCGCCAGCAGTGAGTCGGGCCAGCGGGAGAGGGAGACCCAGTACTTC. V and J are TRBV10-1 and TRBJ2-5, with 8 bases that match TRBD2. Trimming at V came to 0 bases and at J to 5 bases, leaving 8 bases not matched to a gene. This CDR3 is 16 amino acids long. The germline V gene encodes CDR1 WNHNN and CDR2 SYGVQD (reference sequence).

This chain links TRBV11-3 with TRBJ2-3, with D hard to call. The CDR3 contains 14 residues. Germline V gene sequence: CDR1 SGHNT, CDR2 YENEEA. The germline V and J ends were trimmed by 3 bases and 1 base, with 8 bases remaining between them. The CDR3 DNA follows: TGTGCCAGCAGCTTCAGACATGGCACAGATACGCAGTATTTT. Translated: CASSFRHGTDTQYF.

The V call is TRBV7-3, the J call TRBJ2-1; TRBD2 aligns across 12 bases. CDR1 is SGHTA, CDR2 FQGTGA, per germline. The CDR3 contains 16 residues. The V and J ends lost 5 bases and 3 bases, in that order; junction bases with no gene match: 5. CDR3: CASSMTSGSYYNEQFF. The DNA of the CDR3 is TGTGCCAGCAGCATGACTAGCGGGAGTTACTACAATGAGCAGTTCTTC. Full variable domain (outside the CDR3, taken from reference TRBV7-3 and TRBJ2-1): GAGVSQTPSNKVTEKGKYVELRCDPISGHTALYWYRQSLGQGPEFLIYFQGTGAADDSGLPNDRFFAVRPEGSVSTLKIQRTERGDSAVYLCASSMTSGSYYNEQFFGPGTRLTVL.

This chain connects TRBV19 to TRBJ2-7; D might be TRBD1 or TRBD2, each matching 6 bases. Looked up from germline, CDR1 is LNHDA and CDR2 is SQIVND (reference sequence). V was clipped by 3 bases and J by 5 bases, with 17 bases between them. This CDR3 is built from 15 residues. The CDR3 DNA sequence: TGTGCCAGTAGTATCCCCAGGGGAGGTTCGGACGAGCAGTACTTC. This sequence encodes CASSIPRGGSDEQYF.

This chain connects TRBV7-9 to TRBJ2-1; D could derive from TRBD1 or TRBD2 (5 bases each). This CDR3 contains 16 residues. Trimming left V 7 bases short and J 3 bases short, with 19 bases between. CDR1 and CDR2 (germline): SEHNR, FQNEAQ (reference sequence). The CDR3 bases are TGTGCCAGCACCATGAGGGGCCCGACCGGCTACAATGAGCAGTTCTTC. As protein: CASTMRGPTGYNEQFF.

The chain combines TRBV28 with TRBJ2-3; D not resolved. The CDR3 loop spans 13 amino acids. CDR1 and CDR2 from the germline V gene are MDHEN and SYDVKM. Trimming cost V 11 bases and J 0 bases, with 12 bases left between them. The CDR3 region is CAGKDASTDTQYF. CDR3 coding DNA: TGTGCCGGAAAGGACGCCAGCACAGATACGCAGTATTTT.

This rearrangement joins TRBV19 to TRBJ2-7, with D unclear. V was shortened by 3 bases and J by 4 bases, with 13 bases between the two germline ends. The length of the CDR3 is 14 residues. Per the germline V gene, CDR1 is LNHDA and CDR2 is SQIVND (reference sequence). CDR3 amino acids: CASSIRVDSYEQYF. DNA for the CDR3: TGTGCCAGTAGTATTCGCGTAGATTCTTACGAGCAGTACTTC.